This TCR beta chain was captured by sequencing in a study of tumor and adjacent non-tumor tissue in lung cancer. About the study: There were 12 adenocarcinoma, a couple of squamous cell carcinoma and 1 small cell lung cancer cases. Samples averaged about 3.8 million productive TCRbeta reads each. Study results and caveats: Compared with tumor, normal lung showed significantly lower TCR diversity.

Worth noting for this clonotype: What it binds is unknown.

The germline V gene has CDR1 MGHRA and CDR2 YSYEKL. The CDR3 totals 15 residues. The V and J ends lost 1 base and 7 bases respectively, with 11 bases between them. This sample's RNA came from whole unsorted tissue. Between August and November 2014, newly diagnosed, chemotherapy-naive lung cancer patients underwent thoracic surgery in China. A modified ARM-PCR protocol with three rounds of nested PCR amplified TCRbeta. TCRdb processed the multiplex PCR reads anew with MiXCR; each CDR3 protein has one entry. The sample contains 65,000 to 95,000 distinct CDR3 sequences, approximately 79% of which appear only once.

The receptor was derived from a woman aged 45-65 years with non-small cell lung cancer. The chain has TRBV4-1 and TRBJ1-6; unclear D gene. The sequenced sample was lung tumor tissue. CDR3 residues: CASSQVPRRNSPLHF. CDR3 bases: TGCGCCAGCAGCCAAGTTCCACGGAGGAATTCACCCCTCCACTTT.